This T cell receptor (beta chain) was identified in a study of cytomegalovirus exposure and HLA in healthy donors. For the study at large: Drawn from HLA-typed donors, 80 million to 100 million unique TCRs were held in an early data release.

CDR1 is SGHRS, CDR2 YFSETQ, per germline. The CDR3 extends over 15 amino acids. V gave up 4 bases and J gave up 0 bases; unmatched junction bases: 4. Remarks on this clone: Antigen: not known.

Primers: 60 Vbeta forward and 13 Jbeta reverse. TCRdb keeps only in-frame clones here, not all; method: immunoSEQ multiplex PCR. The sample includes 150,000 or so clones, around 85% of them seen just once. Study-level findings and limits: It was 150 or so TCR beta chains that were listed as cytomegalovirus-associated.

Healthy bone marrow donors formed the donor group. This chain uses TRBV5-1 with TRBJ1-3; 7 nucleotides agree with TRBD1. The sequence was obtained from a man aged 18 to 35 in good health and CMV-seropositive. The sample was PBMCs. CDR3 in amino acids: CASSRGTDSGNTIYF. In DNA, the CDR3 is TGCGCCAGCAGCCGTGGGACAGACTCTGGAAACACCATATATTTT.